This T cell receptor beta chain was sequenced for a study of blood T cell repertoires in COVID-19. Produced via immunoSEQ multiplex PCR; TCRdb's table is partial and in-frame only. The sample contains some 230,000 clones, roughly 85% of which appear only once. V was trimmed by 0 bases and J by 0 bases, leaving 9 bases between them. The CDR3 runs 15 residues. In germline, CDR1 is SGHTS, CDR2 YDEGEE. The receptor was derived from a man aged 45-65 years who had recovered from COVID-19. Sequenced input: peripheral blood. The V call is TRBV5-8, the J call TRBJ2-5; D possibly corresponds to TRBD1 (6 bases). CDR3 DNA sequence: TGTGCCAGCAGCTTGGGGCAGGGGTACCAAGAGACCCAGTACTTC. It translates to CASSLGQGYQETQYF.